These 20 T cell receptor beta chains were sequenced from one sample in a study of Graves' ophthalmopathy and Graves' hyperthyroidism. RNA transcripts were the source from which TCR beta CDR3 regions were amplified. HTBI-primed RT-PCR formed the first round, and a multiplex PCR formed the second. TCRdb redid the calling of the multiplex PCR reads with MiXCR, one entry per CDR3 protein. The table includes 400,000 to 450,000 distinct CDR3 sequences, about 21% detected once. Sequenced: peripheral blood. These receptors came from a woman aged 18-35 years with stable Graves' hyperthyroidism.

CDR3 sequence reads: CASSLGYGGGNQPQHF. In DNA, the CDR3 is TGTGCCAGCAGCTTAGGGTACGGGGGCGGGAATCAGCCCCAGCATTTT. This chain connects TRBV11-2 to TRBJ1-5, with D possibly being TRBD1 (6 bases). The germline V gene has CDR1 SGHAT and CDR2 FQNNGV. The V end lost 1 base, the J end lost 4 bases, and 14 bases lay between the germline ends. The CDR3 spans 16 residues.

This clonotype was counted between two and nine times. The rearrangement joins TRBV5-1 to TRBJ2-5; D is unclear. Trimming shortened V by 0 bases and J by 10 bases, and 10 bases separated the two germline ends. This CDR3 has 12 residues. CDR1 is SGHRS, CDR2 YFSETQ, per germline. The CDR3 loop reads CASSLGAAYQYF. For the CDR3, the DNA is TGCGCCAGCAGCTTGGGGGCGGCATACCAGTACTTC. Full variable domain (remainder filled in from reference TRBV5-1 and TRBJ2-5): KAGVTQTPRYLIKTRGQQVTLSCSPISGHRSVSWYQQTPGQGLQFLFEYFSETQRNKGNFPGRFSGRQFSNSRSEMNVSTLELGDSALYLCASSLGAAYQYFGPGTRLLVL.

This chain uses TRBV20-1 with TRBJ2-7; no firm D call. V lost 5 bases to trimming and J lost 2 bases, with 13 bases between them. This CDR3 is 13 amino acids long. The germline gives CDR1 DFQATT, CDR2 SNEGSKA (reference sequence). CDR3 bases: TGCAGTGCTTTGTTAACGGATACCTACGAGCAGTACTTC. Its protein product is CSALLTDTYEQYF.

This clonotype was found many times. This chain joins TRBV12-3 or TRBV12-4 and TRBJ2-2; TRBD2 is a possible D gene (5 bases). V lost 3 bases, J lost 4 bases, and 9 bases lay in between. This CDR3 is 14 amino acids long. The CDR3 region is CASSFQTITGELFF. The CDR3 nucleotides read TGTGCCAGCAGTTTCCAGACTATCACCGGGGAGCTGTTTTTT.

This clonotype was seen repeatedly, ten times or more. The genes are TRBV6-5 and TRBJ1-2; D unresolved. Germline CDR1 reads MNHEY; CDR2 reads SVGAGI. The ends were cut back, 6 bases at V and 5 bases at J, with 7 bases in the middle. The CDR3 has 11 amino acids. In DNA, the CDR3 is TGTGCCAGCAGCCGAGGTTATGGCTACACCTTC. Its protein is CASSRGYGYTF.

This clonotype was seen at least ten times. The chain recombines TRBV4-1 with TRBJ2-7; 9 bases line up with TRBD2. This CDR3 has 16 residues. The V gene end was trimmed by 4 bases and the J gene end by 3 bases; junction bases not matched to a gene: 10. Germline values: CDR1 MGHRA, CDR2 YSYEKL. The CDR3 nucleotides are TGCGCCAGCAGCCTAAGGACTAGCGAGATTATCTACGAGCAGTACTTC. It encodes CASSLRTSEIIYEQYF.

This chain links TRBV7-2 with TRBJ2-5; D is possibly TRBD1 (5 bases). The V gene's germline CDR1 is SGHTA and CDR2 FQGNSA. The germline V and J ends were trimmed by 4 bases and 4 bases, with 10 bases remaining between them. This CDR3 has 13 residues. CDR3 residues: CASSSRTGETQYF. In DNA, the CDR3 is TGTGCCAGCAGCTCAAGAACAGGAGAGACCCAGTACTTC.

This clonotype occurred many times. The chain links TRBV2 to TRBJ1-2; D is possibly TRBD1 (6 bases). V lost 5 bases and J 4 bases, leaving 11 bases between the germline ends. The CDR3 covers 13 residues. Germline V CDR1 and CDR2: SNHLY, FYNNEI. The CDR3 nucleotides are TGTGCCAGCAGTTTGGCAGGGGCCTATGGCTACACCTTC. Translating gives CASSLAGAYGYTF.

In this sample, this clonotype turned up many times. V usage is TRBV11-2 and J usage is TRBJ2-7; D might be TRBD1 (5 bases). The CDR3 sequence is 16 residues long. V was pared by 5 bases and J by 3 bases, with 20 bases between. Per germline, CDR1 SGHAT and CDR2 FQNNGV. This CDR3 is CASSPKGGALLYEQYF. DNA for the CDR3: TGTGCCAGCAGCCCCAAGGGTGGGGCGTTACTCTACGAGCAGTACTTC.

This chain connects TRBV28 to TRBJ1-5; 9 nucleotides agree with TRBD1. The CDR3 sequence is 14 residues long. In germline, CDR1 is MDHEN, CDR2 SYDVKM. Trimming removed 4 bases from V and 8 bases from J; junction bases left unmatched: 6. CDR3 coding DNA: TGTGCCAGCAGTTCAGGGGACAGGGCAAAGCCCCAGCATTTT. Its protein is CASSSGDRAKPQHF.

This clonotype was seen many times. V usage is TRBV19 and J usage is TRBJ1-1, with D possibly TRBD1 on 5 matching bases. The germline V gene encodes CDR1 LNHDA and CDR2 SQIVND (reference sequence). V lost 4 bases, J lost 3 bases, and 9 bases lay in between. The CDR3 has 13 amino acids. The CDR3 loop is CASSTGYDTEAFF. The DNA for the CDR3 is TGTGCCAGTAGTACAGGGTATGACACTGAAGCTTTCTTT.

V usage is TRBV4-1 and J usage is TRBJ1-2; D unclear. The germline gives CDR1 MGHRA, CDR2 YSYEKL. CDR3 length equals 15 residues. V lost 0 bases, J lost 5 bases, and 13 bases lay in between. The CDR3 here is CASSQEWSWSYGYTF. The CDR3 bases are TGCGCCAGCAGCCAAGAATGGAGTTGGTCTTATGGCTACACCTTC.

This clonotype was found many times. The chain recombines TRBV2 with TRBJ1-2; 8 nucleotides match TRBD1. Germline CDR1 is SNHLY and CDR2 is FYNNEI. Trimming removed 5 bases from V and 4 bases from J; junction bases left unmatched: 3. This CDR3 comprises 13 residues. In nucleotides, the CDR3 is TGTGCCAGCAGTCAGGGGGCAAGCTATGGCTACACCTTC. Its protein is CASSQGASYGYTF.

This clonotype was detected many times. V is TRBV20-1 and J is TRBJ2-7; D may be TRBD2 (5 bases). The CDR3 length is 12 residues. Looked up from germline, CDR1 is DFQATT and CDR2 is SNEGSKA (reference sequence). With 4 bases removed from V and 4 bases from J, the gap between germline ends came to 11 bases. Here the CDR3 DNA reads TGCAGTGCTATACTGGGCGGGTACGAGCAGTACTTC. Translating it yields CSAILGGYEQYF.

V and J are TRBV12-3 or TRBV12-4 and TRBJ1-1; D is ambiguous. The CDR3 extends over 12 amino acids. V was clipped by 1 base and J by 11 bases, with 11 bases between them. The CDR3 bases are TGTGCCAGCAGTTTAGGGGCTGATAAGGCTTTCTTT. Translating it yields CASSLGADKAFF.

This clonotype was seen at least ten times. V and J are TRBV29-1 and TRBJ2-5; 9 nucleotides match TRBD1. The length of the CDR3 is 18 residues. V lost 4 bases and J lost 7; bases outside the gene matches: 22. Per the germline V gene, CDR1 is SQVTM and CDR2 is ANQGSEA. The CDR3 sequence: CSVGRKRPGQGFVGTQYF. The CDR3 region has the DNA TGCAGCGTTGGGAGGAAACGGCCGGGACAGGGCTTTGTTGGGACCCAGTACTTC. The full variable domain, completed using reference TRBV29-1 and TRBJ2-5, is SAVISQKPSRDICQRGTSLTIQCQVDSQVTMMFWYRQQPGQSLTLIATANQGSEATYESGFVIDKFPISRPNLTFSTLTVSNMSPEDSSIYLCSVGRKRPGQGFVGTQYFGPGTRLLVL.

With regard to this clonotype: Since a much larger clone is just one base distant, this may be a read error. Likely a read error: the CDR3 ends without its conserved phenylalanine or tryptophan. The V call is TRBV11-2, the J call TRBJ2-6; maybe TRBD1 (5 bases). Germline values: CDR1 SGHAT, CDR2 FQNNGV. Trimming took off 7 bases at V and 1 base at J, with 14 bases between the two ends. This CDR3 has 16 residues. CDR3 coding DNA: TGTGCCAGCATCAATCAGGGTTGGTCTGGGGCCAACGTCCTGACTTCC. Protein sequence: CASINQGWSGANVLTS.

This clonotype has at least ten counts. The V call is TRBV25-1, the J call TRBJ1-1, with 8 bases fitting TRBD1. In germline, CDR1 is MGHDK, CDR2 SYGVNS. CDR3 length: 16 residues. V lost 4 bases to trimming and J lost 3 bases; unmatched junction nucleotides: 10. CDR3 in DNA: TGTGCCAGCAGTGGTAGGACAGGGTGGGATTACACTGAAGCTTTCTTT. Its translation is CASSGRTGWDYTEAFF.

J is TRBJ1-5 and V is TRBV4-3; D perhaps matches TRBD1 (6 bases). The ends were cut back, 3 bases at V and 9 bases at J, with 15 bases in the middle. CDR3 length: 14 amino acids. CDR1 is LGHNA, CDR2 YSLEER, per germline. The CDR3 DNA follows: TGCGCCAGCAGCCAGTACAGGGATTATCCGCCCCAGCATTTT. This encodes CASSQYRDYPPQHF.

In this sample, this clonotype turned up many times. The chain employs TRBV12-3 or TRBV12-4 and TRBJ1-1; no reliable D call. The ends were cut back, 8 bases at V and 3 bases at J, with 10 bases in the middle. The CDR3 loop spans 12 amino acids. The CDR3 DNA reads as TGTGCCAGCTCCCCTTATGACACTGAAGCTTTCTTT. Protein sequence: CASSPYDTEAFF.